The text below deals with one T cell receptor beta chain. The data belong to a study of blood T cell repertoires in COVID-19. Study-level information: Collection of acute and convalescent COVID-19 samples took place in the United States, Italy and Spain. Sources were T cells, B-cell-depleted T cells, or PBMCs; the material itself was cDNA or gDNA.

The CDR3 contains 11 residues. Deletions cut 6 bases from V and 6 bases from J, with 11 bases between. The germline V gene encodes CDR1 DFQATT and CDR2 SNEGSKA (reference sequence). Original analysis: Reference gene primers were amplified, and this amplification served to estimate nucleated cell counts. Data came from immunoSEQ multiplex PCR; TCRdb stores just in-frame clones and leaves some out. V and J calls and clone size are those listed in that table; D and trimming were worked out from the DNA. Of around 450,000 clones detected, about 89% appear once; the ten largest clones hold around 4.4%. This receptor was taken from a woman aged 30 to 39 with acute or convalescent COVID-19. The V call is TRBV20-1, the J call TRBJ1-1; perhaps TRBD1 as D (6 bases). What was sequenced was peripheral blood. For the CDR3, the DNA is TGCAGTGCCTCAGGGGCCGCTGAAGCTTTCTTT. Amino acid sequence: CSASGAAEAFF.